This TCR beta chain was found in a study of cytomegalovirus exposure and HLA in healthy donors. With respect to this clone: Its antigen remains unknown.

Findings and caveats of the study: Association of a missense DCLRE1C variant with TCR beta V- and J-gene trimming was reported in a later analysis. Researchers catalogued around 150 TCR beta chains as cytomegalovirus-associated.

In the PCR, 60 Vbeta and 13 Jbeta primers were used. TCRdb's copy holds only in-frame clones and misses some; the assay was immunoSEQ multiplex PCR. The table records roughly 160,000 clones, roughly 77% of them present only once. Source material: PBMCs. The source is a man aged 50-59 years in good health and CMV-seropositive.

CDR3 residues: CASSLDRGWYGYTF. The DNA for the CDR3 is TGTGCCAGCAGCTTGGACAGGGGTTGGTATGGCTACACCTTC. This sequence joins TRBV5-8 and TRBJ1-2, with 7 bases that match TRBD1. Germline loops: CDR1 SGHTS, CDR2 YDEGEE. After removal of 0 bases from V and 5 bases from J, the junction contained 4 bases not matched to a gene. The CDR3 extends over 14 amino acids.